The 7 T cell receptor beta chains listed next were all sequenced from one sample in a study of vaccination and CD4 T cells after COVID-19. These TCRs' antigens remain unknown. Sequenced with the Oncomine TCR Beta short-read assay was DNA taken from cultured CD4+ T cells. TCRdb ran MiXCR on the PCR reads and lists one entry per CDR3 protein. The repertoire holds roughly 15,000 distinct CDR3 sequences, with roughly three fifths as singletons. Treatment indicated: roughly 10-day PBMC culture with coronavirus spike peptide pools or control peptides (ViraFEST assay). Sequenced material: CD4+ T cells from blood, cultured in vitro, taken after SARS-CoV-2 vaccination. These receptors were obtained from a human donor who had recovered from COVID-19.

This clonotype has more than one count but fewer than ten. The rearrangement uses TRBV20-1 and TRBJ2-5; D remains ambiguous. From germline, CDR1 is DFQATT and CDR2 SNEGSKA (reference sequence). V dropped 0 bases and J dropped 2 bases, with 1 base sitting between them. The CDR3 extends over 11 amino acids. CDR3 bases: TGCAGTGCTAGAGAACAAGAGACCCAGTACTTC. Its translation is CSAREQETQYF.

The rearrangement links TRBV11-3 to TRBJ2-5; D is unclear. The germline V gene has CDR1 SGHNT and CDR2 YENEEA. This CDR3 has 15 residues. The germline V and J ends were trimmed by 2 bases and 0 bases, with 10 bases remaining between them. The CDR3 DNA reads as TGTGCCAGCAGCTTAAGGTACGGAGACCAAGAGACCCAGTACTTC. This translates into CASSLRYGDQETQYF.

The rearrangement uses TRBV6-1 and TRBJ2-7, with D tentatively TRBD1 (5 bases). Trimming removed 8 bases at V and 6 bases at J, with 17 bases between. Germline assignment: CDR1 MNHNS and CDR2 SASEGT. This CDR3 contains 13 residues. The CDR3 DNA is TGTGCCAGCCCCTCTGACAGTCGTCGCGAGCAGTACTTC. Residues: CASPSDSRREQYF.

The V gene is TRBV6-2 or TRBV6-3, the J gene TRBJ2-6, with a tentative D call TRBD1 (7 bases). The germline V gene has CDR1 MNHEY and CDR2 SVGEGT. Trimming stripped 2 bases from V and 0 bases from J, with 14 bases between. The CDR3 sequence is 18 residues long. CDR3 DNA: TGTGCCAGCAGTTACGGAGGGGGCGGGACCTCTGGGGCCAACGTCCTGACTTTC. This codes for CASSYGGGGTSGANVLTF.

The chain carries TRBV7-6 and TRBJ2-1; unclear D gene. Germline CDR1 reads SGHVS; CDR2 reads FNYEAQ. This CDR3 comprises 13 residues. Deletions cut 1 base from V and 4 bases from J, with 5 bases between. The chain's CDR3 is CASSLVSYNEQFF. The CDR3, as DNA: TGTGCCAGCAGCTTAGTTTCTTACAATGAGCAGTTCTTC.

This sequence joins TRBV20-1 and TRBJ1-6; 10 positions match TRBD1. Germline CDR1 reads DFQATT; CDR2 reads SNEGSKA (reference sequence). The CDR3 is made up of 16 amino acids. V gave up 0 bases and J gave up 8 bases; unmatched junction bases: 7. DNA for the CDR3: TGCAGTGCTAGAGATCATCGACAGGGGGCAGATTCACCCCTCCACTTT. Translating gives CSARDHRQGADSPLHF.

About this clonotype itself: Mismatch with germline at one junction end may stem from a read error. The chain is built from TRBV20-1 and TRBJ1-1; possibly TRBD1 for D (5 bases). Germline V gives CDR1 DFQATT, CDR2 SNEGSKA (reference sequence). CDR3 length equals 15 residues. The CDR3: CGASGSVRGTTEAFF. CDR3 DNA: TGCGGTGCTAGTGGCTCTGTCCGCGGGACCACTGAAGCTTTCTTT.